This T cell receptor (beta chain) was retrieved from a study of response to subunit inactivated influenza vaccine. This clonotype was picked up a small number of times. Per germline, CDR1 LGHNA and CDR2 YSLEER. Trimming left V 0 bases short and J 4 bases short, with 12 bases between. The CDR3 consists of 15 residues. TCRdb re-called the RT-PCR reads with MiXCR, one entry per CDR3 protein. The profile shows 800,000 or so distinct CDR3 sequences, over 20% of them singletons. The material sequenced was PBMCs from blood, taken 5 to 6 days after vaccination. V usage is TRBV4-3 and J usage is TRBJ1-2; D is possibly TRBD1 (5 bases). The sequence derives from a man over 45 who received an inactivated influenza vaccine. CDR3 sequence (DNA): TGCGCCAGCAGCCAAGATAGGGGCGGGCCCTATGGCTACACCTTC. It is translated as CASSQDRGGPYGYTF.